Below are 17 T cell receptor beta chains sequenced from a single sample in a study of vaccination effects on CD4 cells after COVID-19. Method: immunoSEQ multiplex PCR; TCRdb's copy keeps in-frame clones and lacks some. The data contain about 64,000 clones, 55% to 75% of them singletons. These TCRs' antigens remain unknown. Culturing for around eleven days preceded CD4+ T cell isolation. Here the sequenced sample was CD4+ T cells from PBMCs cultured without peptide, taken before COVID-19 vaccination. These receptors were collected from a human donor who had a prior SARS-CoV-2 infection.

CDR3 in DNA: TGTGCCAGCAGATTGTATGGAGCGGGTTACAATGAGCAGTTCTTC. It codes for CASRLYGAGYNEQFF. The V and J genes are TRBV5-5 and TRBJ2-1; a weak D match, TRBD2 (6 bases). This CDR3 spans 15 amino acids. CDR1 is SGHKS, CDR2 YYEKEE, per germline (reference sequence). V was shortened by 5 bases and J by 4 bases, with 16 bases between the two germline ends.

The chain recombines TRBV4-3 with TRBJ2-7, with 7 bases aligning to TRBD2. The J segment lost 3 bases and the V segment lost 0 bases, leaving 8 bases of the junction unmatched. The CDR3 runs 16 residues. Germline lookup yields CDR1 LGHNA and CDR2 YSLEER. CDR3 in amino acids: CASSQDLSGDRYEQYF. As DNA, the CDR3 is TGCGCCAGCAGCCAAGATCTAAGCGGGGACCGCTACGAGCAGTACTTC.

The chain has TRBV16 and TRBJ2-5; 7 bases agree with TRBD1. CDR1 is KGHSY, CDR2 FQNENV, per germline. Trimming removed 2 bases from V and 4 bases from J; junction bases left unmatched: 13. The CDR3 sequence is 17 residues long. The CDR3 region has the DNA TGTGCCAGCAGCCAAAGTAGAGGGGGCGGTACTGGAGAGACCCAGTACTTC. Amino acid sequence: CASSQSRGGGTGETQYF.

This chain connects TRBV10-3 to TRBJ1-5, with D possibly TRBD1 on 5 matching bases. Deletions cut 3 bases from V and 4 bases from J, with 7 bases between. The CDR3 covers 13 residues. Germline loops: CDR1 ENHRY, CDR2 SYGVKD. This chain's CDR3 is CAISDRANQPQHF. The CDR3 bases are TGTGCCATCAGTGACAGGGCTAATCAGCCCCAGCATTTT.

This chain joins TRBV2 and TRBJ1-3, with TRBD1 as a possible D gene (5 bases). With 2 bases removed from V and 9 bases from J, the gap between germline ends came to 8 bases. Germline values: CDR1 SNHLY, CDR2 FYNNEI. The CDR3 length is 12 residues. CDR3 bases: TGTGCCAGCAGTGAAAGGGGTCCCACCATATATTTT. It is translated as CASSERGPTIYF.

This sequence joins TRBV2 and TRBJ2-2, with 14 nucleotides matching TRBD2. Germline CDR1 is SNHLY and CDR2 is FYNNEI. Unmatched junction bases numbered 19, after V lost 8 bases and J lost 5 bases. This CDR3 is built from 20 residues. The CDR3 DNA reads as TGTGCCAGCGGGGGCGCGCTTGGGGGACTAGCGGGAGCGGGGACCGGGGAGCTGTTTTTT. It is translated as CASGGALGGLAGAGTGELFF. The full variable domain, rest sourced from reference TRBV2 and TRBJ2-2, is EPEVTQTPSHQVTQMGQEVILRCVPISNHLYFYWYRQILGQKVEFLVSFYNNEISEKSEIFDDQFSVERPDGSNFTLKIRSTKLEDSAMYFCASGGALGGLAGAGTGELFFGEGSRLTVL.

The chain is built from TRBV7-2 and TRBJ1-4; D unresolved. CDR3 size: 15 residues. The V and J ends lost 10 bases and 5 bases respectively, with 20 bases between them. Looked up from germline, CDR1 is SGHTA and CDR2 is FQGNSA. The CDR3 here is CATSEESSINEKLFF. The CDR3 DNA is TGTGCCACCTCGGAGGAAAGCAGCATCAATGAAAAACTGTTTTTT.

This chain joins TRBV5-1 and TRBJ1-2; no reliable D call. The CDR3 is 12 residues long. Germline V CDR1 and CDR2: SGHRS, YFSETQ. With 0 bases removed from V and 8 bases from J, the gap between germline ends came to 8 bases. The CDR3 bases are TGCGCCAGCAGCTTGGAGAGTGGAGGCTACACCTTC. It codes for CASSLESGGYTF.

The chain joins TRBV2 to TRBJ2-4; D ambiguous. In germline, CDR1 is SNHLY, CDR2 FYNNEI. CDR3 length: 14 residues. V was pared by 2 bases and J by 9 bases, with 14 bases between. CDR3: CASSESALSPIQYF. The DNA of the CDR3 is TGTGCCAGCAGTGAATCCGCCCTTAGCCCCATTCAGTACTTC.

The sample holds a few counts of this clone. In DNA form, the CDR3 reads TGTGCCAGCAGTTCCCAGGCGGAATATGGCTACACCTTC. It specifies CASSSQAEYGYTF. This chain connects TRBV12-3 or TRBV12-4 to TRBJ1-2; no reliable D call. V lost 4 bases and J 5 bases, leaving 11 bases between the germline ends. The CDR3 consists of 13 residues.

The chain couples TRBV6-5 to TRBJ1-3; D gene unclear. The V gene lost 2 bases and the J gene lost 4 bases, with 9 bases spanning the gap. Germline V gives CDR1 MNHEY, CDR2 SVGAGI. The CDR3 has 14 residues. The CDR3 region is CASSYAPSGNTIYF. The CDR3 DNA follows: TGTGCCAGCAGTTACGCCCCGTCGGGAAACACCATATATTTT.

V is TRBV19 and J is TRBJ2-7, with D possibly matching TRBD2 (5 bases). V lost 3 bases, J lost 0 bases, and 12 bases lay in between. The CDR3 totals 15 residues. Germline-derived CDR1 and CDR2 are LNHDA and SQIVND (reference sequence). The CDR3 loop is CASSITAGGSYEQYF. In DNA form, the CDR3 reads TGTGCCAGTAGTATTACTGCGGGCGGCTCCTACGAGCAGTACTTC.

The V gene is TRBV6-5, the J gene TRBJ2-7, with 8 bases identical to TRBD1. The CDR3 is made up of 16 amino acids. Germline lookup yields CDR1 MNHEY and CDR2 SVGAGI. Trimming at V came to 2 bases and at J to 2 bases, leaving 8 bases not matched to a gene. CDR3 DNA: TGTGCCAGCAGTTACCGACCGACAGGGGCGACCTACGAGCAGTACTTC. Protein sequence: CASSYRPTGATYEQYF.

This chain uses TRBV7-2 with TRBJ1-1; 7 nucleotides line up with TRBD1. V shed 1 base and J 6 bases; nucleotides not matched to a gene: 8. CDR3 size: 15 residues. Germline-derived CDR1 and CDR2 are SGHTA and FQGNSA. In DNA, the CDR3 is TGTGCCAGCAGCTTAGAACTCGACAGGGCCTCTGAAGCTTTCTTT. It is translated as CASSLELDRASEAFF. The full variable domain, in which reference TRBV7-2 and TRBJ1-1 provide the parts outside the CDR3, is GAGVSQSPSNKVTEKGKDVELRCDPISGHTALYWYRQSLGQGLEFLIYFQGNSAPDKSGLPSDRFSAERTGGSVSTLTIQRTQQEDSAVYLCASSLELDRASEAFFGQGTRLTVV.

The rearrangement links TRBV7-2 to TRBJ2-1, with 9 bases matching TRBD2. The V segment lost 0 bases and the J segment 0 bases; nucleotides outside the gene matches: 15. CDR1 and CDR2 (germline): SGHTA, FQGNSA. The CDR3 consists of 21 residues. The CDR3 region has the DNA TGTGCCAGCAGCTTAGCCAGGTGGGGTAGCGGGAGCGTTACCTCCTACAATGAGCAGTTCTTC. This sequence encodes CASSLARWGSGSVTSYNEQFF.

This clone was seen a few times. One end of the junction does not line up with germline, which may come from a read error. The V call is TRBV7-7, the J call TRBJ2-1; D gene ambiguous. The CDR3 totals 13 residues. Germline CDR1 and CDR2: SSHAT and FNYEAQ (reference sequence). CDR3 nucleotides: TGTGCTAGCAGCTTATATCAGCTTTCAGAGCAGTTCTTC. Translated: CASSLYQLSEQFF.

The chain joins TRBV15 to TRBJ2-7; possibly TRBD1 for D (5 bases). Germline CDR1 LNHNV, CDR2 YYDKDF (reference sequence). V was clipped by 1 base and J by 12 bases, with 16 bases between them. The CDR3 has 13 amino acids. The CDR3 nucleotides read TGTGCCACCAGCAGAGGGCAGGGCGAGGAAAGGTACTTC. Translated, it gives CATSRGQGEERYF. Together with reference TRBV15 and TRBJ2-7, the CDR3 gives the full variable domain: DAMVIQNPRYQVTQFGKPVTLSCSQTLNHNVMYWYQQKSSQAPKLLFHYYDKDFNNEADTPDNFQSRRPNTSFCFLDIRSPGLGDTAMYLCATSRGQGEERYFGPGTRLTVT.